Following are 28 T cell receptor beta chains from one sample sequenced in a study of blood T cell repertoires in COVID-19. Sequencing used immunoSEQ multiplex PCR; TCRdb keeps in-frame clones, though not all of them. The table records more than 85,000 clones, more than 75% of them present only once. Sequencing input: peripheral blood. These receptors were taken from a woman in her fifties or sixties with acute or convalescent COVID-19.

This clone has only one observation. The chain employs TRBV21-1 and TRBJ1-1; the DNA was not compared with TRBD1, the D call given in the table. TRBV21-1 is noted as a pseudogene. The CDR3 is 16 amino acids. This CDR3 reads CASSKGGTGRLTEAFF. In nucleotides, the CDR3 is TGTGCCAGCAGCAAGGGTGGGACAGGGAGACTTACTGAAGCTTTCTTT.

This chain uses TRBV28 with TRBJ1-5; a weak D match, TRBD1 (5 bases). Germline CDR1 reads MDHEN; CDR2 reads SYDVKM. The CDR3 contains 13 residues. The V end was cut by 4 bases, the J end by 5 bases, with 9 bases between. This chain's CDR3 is CASSSQGHQPQHF. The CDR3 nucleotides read TGTGCCAGCAGTTCCCAGGGCCATCAGCCCCAGCATTTT.

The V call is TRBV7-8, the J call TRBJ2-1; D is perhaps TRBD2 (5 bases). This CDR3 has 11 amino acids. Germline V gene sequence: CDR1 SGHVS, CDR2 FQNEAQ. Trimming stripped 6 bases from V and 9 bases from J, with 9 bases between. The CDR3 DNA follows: TGTGCCAGCAGTACGAGGGTTGAGCAGTTCTTC. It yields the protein CASSTRVEQFF.

Here the CDR3 reads CASSFGLQETQYF. For the CDR3, the DNA is TGTGCCAGCAGCTTTGGACTCCAAGAGACCCAGTACTTC. The rearrangement links TRBV11-2 to TRBJ2-5; a possible D gene is TRBD2 (5 bases). The CDR3 is made up of 13 amino acids. CDR1 is SGHAT and CDR2 is FQNNGV in the germline V gene. Between the trimmed V and J ends, which lost 3 bases and 1 base, there was a span of 6 bases.

CDR3 coding DNA: TGCAGCGGGACAGGGCAAGAGACCCAGTACTTC. This codes for CSGTGQETQYF. The V gene is TRBV20-1, the J gene TRBJ2-5; 9 bases fit TRBD1. CDR1 is DFQATT, CDR2 SNEGSKA, per germline (reference sequence). CDR3 size: 11 residues.

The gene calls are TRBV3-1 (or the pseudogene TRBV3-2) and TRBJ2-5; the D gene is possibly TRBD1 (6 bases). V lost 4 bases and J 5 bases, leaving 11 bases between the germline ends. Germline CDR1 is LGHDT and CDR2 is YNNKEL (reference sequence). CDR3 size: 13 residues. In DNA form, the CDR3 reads TGTGCCAGCAGCCTTGGACAGTCTGAGACCCAGTACTTC. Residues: CASSLGQSETQYF.

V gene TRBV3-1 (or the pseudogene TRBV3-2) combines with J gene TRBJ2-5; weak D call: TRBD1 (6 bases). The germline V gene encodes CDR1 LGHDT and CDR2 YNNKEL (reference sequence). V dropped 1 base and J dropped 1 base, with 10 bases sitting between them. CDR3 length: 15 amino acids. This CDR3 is CASSQAYRAQETQYF. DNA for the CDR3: TGTGCCAGCAGCCAAGCCTACAGGGCCCAAGAGACCCAGTACTTC.

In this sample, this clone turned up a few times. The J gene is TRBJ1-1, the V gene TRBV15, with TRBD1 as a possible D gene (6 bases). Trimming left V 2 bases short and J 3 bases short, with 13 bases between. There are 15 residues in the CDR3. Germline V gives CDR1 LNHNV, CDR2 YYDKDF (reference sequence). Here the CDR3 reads CATSRNRASDTEAFF. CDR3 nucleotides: TGTGCCACCAGCAGAAACAGGGCGTCGGACACTGAAGCTTTCTTT.

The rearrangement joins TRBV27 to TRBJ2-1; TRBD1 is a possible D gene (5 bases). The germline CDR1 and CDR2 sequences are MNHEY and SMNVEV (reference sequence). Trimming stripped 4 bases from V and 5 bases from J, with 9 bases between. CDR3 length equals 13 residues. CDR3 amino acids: CASSWGLDNEQFF. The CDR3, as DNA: TGTGCCAGCAGTTGGGGCTTAGACAATGAGCAGTTCTTC.

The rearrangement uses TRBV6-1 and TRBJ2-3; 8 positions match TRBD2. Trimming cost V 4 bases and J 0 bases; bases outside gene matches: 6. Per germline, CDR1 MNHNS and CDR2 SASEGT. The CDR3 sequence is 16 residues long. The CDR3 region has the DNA TGTGCCAGCAGTGCTTCGCGGACTAGCAGCACAGATACGCAGTATTTT. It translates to CASSASRTSSTDTQYF.

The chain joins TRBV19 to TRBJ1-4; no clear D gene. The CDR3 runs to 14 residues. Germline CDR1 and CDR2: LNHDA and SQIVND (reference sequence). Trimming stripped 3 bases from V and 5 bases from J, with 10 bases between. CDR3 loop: CASSISRTNEKLFF. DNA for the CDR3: TGTGCCAGTAGTATCTCCAGAACGAATGAAAAACTGTTTTTT.

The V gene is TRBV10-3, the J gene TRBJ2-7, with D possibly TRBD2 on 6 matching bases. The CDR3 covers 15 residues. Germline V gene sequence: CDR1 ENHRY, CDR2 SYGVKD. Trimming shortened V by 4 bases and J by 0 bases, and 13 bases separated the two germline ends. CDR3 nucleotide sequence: TGTGCCATCAGTGCCGGGACTCAGGCCTCCTACGAGCAGTACTTC. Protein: CAISAGTQASYEQYF.

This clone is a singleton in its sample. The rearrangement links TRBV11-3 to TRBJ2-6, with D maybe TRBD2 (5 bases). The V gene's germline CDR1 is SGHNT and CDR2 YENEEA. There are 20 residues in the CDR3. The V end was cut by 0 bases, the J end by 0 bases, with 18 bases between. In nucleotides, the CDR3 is TGTGCCAGCAGCTTAGAGCGGAGGACTTTTCTCTACTCTGGGGCCAACGTCCTGACTTTC. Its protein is CASSLERRTFLYSGANVLTF.

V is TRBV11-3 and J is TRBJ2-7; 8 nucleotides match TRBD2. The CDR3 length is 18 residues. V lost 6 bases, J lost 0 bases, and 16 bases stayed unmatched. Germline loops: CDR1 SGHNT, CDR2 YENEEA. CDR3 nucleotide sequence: TGTGCCAGCAGATCTATTGGATCGGCGGGAGGCCTCTCCTACGAGCAGTACTTC. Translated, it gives CASRSIGSAGGLSYEQYF. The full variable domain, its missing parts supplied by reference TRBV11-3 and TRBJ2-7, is EAGVVQSPRYKIIEKKQPVAFWCNPISGHNTLYWYLQNLGQGPELLIRYENEEAVDDSQLPKDRFSAERLKGVDSTLKIQPAELGDSAVYLCASRSIGSAGGLSYEQYFGPGTRLTVT.

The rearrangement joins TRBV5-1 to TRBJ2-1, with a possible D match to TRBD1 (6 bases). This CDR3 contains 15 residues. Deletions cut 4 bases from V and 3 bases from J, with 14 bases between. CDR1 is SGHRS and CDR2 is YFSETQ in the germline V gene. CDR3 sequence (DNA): TGCGCCAGCAGCCCCCAGGACAGCTACTACAATGAGCAGTTCTTC. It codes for CASSPQDSYYNEQFF.

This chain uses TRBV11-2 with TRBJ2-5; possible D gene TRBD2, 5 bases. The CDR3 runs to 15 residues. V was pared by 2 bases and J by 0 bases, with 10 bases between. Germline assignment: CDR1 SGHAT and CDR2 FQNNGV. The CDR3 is CASSLQGGYQETQYF. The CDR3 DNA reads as TGTGCCAGCAGCTTACAAGGCGGGTACCAAGAGACCCAGTACTTC.

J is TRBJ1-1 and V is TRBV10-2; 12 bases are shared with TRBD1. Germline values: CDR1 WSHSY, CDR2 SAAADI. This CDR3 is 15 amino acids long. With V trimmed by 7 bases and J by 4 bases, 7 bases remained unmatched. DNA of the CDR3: TGCGCCAGCAAACCGGGACAGGGGGCAGTCACTGAAGCTTTCTTT. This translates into CASKPGQGAVTEAFF.

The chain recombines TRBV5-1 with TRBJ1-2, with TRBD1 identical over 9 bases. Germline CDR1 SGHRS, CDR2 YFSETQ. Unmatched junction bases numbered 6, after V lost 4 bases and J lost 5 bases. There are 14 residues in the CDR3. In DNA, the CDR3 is TGCGCCAGCAGCACGGGACAGGGTCTGTATGGCTACACCTTC. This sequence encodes CASSTGQGLYGYTF.

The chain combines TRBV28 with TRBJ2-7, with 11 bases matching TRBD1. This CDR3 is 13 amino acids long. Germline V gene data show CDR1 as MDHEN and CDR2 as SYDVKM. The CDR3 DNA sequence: TGTGGATCCGGGACAGGGGGAACCTACGAGCAGTACTTC. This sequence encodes CGSGTGGTYEQYF.

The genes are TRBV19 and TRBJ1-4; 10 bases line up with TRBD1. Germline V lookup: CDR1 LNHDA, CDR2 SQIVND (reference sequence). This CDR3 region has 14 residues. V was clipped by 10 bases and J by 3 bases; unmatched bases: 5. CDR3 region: CATNDRGPNEKLFF. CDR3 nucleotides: TGTGCCACCAACGACAGGGGGCCTAATGAAAAACTGTTTTTT.

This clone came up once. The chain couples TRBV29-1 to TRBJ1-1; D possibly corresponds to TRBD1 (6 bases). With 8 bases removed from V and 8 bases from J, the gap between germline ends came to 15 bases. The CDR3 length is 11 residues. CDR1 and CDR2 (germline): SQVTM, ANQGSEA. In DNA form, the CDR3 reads TGCAGCACAGGAACAGGGTCGGAAGCTTTCTTT. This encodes CSTGTGSEAFF.

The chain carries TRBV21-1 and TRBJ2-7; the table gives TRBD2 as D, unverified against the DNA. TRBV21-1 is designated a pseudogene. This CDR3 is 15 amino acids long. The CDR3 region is CASNQACGRAYEQYF. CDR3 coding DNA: TGTGCCAGCAACCAAGCGTGCGGGAGGGCCTACGAGCAGTACTTC.

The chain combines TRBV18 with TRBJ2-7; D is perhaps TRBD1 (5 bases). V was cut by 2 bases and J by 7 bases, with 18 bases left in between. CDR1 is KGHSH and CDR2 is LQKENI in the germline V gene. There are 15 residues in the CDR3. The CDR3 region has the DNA TGTGCCAGCTCACCAATGGGGCCGACGAAGAGTGAGCAGTACTTC. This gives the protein CASSPMGPTKSEQYF.

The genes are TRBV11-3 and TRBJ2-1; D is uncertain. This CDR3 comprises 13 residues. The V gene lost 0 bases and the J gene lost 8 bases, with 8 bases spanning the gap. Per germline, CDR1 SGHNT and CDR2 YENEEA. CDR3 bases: TGTGCCAGCAGCTTAGATCACGGGTATGAGCAGTTCTTC. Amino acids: CASSLDHGYEQFF.

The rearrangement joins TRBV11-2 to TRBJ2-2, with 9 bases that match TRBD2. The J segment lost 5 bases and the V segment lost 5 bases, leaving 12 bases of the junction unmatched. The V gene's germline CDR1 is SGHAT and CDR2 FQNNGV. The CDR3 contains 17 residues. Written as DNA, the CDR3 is TGTGCCAGCAGCCCCTTGGCGGGAGGGCCTTTGACCGGGGAGCTGTTTTTT. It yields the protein CASSPLAGGPLTGELFF.

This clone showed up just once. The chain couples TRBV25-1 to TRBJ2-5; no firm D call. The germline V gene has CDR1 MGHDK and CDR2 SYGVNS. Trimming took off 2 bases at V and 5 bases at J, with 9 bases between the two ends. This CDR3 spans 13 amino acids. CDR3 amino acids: CASSEPYAETQYF. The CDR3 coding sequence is TGTGCCAGCAGTGAACCCTACGCGGAGACCCAGTACTTC.

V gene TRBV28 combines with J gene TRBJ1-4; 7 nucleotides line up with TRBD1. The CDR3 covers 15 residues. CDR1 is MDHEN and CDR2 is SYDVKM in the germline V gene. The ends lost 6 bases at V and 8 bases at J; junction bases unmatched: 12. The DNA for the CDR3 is TGTGCCAGCAGCCCTCGGGGCAGGGGGAAGGAAAAACTGTTTTTT. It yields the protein CASSPRGRGKEKLFF.

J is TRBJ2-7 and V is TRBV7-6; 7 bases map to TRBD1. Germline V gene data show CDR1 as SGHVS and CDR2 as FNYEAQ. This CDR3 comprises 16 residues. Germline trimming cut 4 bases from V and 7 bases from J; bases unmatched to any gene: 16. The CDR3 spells CASSSQSGTVVGEQYF. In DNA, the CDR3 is TGTGCCAGCAGCTCGCAATCCGGGACAGTGGTTGGGGAGCAGTACTTC.